These T cell receptor beta chains were read from a single sample in a study of T cells after yellow fever vaccination. TCRdb ran MiXCR on the 5' RACE reads and lists one entry per CDR3 protein. The data show a few hundred thousand distinct CDR3 sequences, with approximately 4.5% seen just once and just under 20% held by the top ten. The source material was PBMCs, sampled 15 days after the yellow fever booster vaccination. The source is a man aged 18 to 30 who received the YFV17D yellow fever vaccine. Both conserved end residues are part of each CDR3. A D gene is named only where the DNA matches it firmly. Clone size is shown for a subset of rows, as once, few, many or a class of expanded clone.

clone_size: few
j_call: TRBJ1-2
d_call: NA
v_call: TRBV4-1
cdr3_aa: CASSQEGSGNGYTF
cdr3_nt: TGCGCCAGCAGCCAAGAAGGTTCGGGGAATGGCTACACCTTC

clone_size: many
j_call: TRBJ2-3
d_call: NA
v_call: TRBV20-1
cdr3_aa: CSAPVGGGASDTQYF
cdr3_nt: TGCAGTGCCCCGGTGGGTGGGGGGGCCTCAGATACGCAGTATTTT

clone_size: many
j_call: TRBJ2-7
d_call: NA
v_call: TRBV4-1
cdr3_aa: CASSQAHEQYF
cdr3_nt: TGCGCCAGCAGCCAAGCCCACGAGCAGTACTTC

clone_size: many
j_call: TRBJ2-3
d_call: TRBD2
v_call: TRBV9
cdr3_aa: CASSSQRGGDTQYF
cdr3_nt: TGTGCCAGCAGCTCCCAGCGGGGGGGTGATACGCAGTATTTT

clone_size: few
j_call: TRBJ1-6
d_call: NA
v_call: TRBV4-1
cdr3_aa: CASSQEITAPNSPLHF
cdr3_nt: TGCGCCAGCAGCCAAGAGATAACAGCCCCGAATTCACCCCTCCACTTT

clone_size: many
j_call: TRBJ2-7
d_call: TRBD1
v_call: TRBV18
cdr3_aa: CASSPDRNSYEQYF
cdr3_nt: TGTGCCAGCTCACCGGACAGGAATTCCTACGAGCAGTACTTC

clone_size: many
j_call: TRBJ1-5
d_call: TRBD1
v_call: TRBV20-1
cdr3_aa: CSAETAGTGDQPQHF
cdr3_nt: TGCAGTGCCGAGACCGCCGGGACAGGAGATCAGCCCCAGCATTTT

clone_size: many
j_call: TRBJ2-2
d_call: NA
v_call: TRBV20-1
cdr3_aa: CSVQGEVGELFF
cdr3_nt: TGCAGTGTCCAGGGGGAGGTCGGGGAGCTGTTTTTT

clone_size: many
j_call: TRBJ1-5
d_call: TRBD1
v_call: TRBV5-6
cdr3_aa: CASTRGLFGNQPQHF
cdr3_nt: TGTGCCAGCACCAGGGGGTTATTTGGTAATCAGCCCCAGCATTTT

clone_size: few
j_call: TRBJ1-1
d_call: NA
v_call: TRBV7-2
cdr3_aa: CASSDLGENTEAFF
cdr3_nt: TGTGCCAGCAGCGACCTGGGGGAGAACACTGAAGCTTTCTTT

clone_size: few
j_call: TRBJ1-2
d_call: NA
v_call: TRBV20-1
cdr3_aa: CSAKDWGASGYTF
cdr3_nt: TGCAGTGCTAAGGACTGGGGGGCAAGTGGCTACACCTTC

clone_size: many
j_call: TRBJ2-3
d_call: NA
v_call: TRBV11-2
cdr3_aa: CASSLGPLDTQYF
cdr3_nt: TGTGCCAGCAGCTTAGGACCGTTGGATACGCAGTATTTT

clone_size: many
j_call: TRBJ2-1
d_call: NA
v_call: TRBV7-8
cdr3_aa: CASSLDGGRNEQFF
cdr3_nt: TGTGCCAGCAGCTTAGATGGGGGAAGGAATGAGCAGTTCTTC

clone_size: few
j_call: TRBJ2-1
d_call: NA
v_call: TRBV5-1
cdr3_aa: CASSLADRLYNEQFF
cdr3_nt: TGCGCCAGCAGCTTGGCTGACAGGCTCTACAATGAGCAGTTCTTC

clone_size: many
j_call: TRBJ2-7
d_call: TRBD1
v_call: TRBV15
cdr3_aa: CATRTGTGSPYEQYF
cdr3_nt: TGTGCCACCAGAACCGGGACAGGGAGCCCCTACGAGCAGTACTTC

clone_size: NA
j_call: TRBJ1-5
d_call: TRBD1
v_call: TRBV6-6
cdr3_aa: CASTGQGNQPQHF
cdr3_nt: TGTGCCAGCACCGGACAGGGGAATCAGCCCCAGCATTTT

clone_size: many
j_call: TRBJ2-5
d_call: TRBD1
v_call: TRBV20-1
cdr3_aa: CSARTRQGQETQYF
cdr3_nt: TGCAGTGCTAGAACAAGACAGGGCCAAGAGACCCAGTACTTC

clone_size: NA
j_call: TRBJ2-2
d_call: NA
v_call: TRBV6-4
cdr3_aa: CASRRTPYTGELFF
cdr3_nt: TGTGCCAGCAGGAGGACACCATACACCGGGGAGCTGTTTTTT

clone_size: few
j_call: TRBJ2-3
d_call: NA
v_call: TRBV11-1
cdr3_aa: CASSFRQGSSTDTQYF
cdr3_nt: TGTGCCAGCAGCTTCCGGCAGGGGAGTAGCACAGATACGCAGTATTTT

clone_size: few
j_call: TRBJ1-6
d_call: NA
v_call: TRBV4-2
cdr3_aa: CASSSRRSSYNSPLHF
cdr3_nt: TGTGCCAGCAGCAGCCGACGGAGCTCCTATAATTCACCCCTCCACTTT

clone_size: few
j_call: TRBJ1-4
d_call: TRBD1
v_call: TRBV7-2
cdr3_aa: CASRIQGADEKLFF
cdr3_nt: TGTGCCAGCAGAATACAGGGGGCCGATGAAAAACTGTTTTTT

clone_size: NA
j_call: TRBJ1-2
d_call: NA
v_call: TRBV12-2
cdr3_aa: CASRPPPGQDYVGYTF
cdr3_nt: TGTGCAAGTCGCCCCCCCCCCGGACAGGACTATGTTGGCTACACCTTC

clone_size: many
j_call: TRBJ1-5
d_call: NA
v_call: TRBV7-9
cdr3_aa: CASSSGFGNQPQHF
cdr3_nt: TGTGCCAGCAGTTCAGGGTTCGGAAATCAGCCCCAGCATTTT

clone_size: many
j_call: TRBJ1-2
d_call: NA
v_call: TRBV7-8
cdr3_aa: CASSLAHTPRGYTF
cdr3_nt: TGTGCCAGCAGCTTAGCTCACACTCCAAGGGGCTACACCTTC

clone_size: many
j_call: TRBJ1-1
d_call: TRBD1
v_call: TRBV12-3/TRBV12-4
cdr3_aa: CASSEDRVNTEAFF
cdr3_nt: TGTGCCAGCAGTGAGGACAGGGTGAACACTGAAGCTTTCTTT

clone_size: NA
j_call: TRBJ2-7
d_call: NA
v_call: TRBV12-3/TRBV12-4
cdr3_aa: CASRMSESSYEQYF
cdr3_nt: TGTGCCAGCAGGATGTCAGAAAGCTCCTACGAGCAGTACTTC

clone_size: NA
j_call: TRBJ2-5
d_call: TRBD1
v_call: TRBV7-9
cdr3_aa: CASSRGTGREETQYF
cdr3_nt: TGTGCCAGCAGTAGAGGGACAGGTCGGGAAGAGACCCAGTACTTC

clone_size: many
j_call: TRBJ2-7
d_call: NA
v_call: TRBV12-3/TRBV12-4
cdr3_aa: CATSSAQIGLREQYF
cdr3_nt: TGTGCCACCTCTAGCGCCCAAATCGGGTTACGCGAGCAGTACTTC

clone_size: NA
j_call: TRBJ2-5
d_call: TRBD2
v_call: TRBV2
cdr3_aa: CASTFGASGGETQYF
cdr3_nt: TGTGCCAGCACATTCGGGGCTAGCGGGGGGGAGACCCAGTACTTC

clone_size: NA
j_call: TRBJ1-2
d_call: NA
v_call: TRBV5-6
cdr3_aa: CASSLIGQNGYTF
cdr3_nt: TGTGCCAGCAGCTTGATTGGACAGAATGGCTACACCTTC

clone_size: few
j_call: TRBJ2-2
d_call: NA
v_call: TRBV4-1
cdr3_aa: CASSHSGATGELFF
cdr3_nt: TGCGCCAGCAGCCATAGTGGGGCCACCGGGGAGCTGTTTTTT

clone_size: many
j_call: TRBJ1-5
d_call: TRBD1
v_call: TRBV20-1
cdr3_aa: CSAPSTWTGLGPQHF
cdr3_nt: TGCAGTGCTCCCTCGACCTGGACAGGCCTCGGGCCCCAGCATTTT